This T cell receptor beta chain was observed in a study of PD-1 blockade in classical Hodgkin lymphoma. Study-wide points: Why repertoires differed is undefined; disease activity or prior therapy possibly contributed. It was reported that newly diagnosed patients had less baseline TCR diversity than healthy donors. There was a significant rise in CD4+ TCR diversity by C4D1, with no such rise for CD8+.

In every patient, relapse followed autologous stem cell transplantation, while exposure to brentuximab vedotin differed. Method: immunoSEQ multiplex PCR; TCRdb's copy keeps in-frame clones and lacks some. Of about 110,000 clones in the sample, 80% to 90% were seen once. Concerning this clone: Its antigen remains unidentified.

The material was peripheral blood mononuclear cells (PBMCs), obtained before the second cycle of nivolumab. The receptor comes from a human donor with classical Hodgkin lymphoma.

CDR3 loop: CASSARRTSGEQYF. In DNA, the CDR3 is TGTGCCAGCAGCGCCCGCAGGACTAGCGGCGAGCAGTACTTC. The chain uses TRBV9 and TRBJ2-7; 10 bases match TRBD2. The J segment lost 6 bases and the V segment lost 3 bases, leaving 6 bases of the junction unmatched. This CDR3 is 14 amino acids long. The germline CDR1 and CDR2 sequences are SGDLS and YYNGEE.